The subject of this entry is one T cell receptor beta chain. Which antigen it targets is not known. There are no base qualities to consult, and no much larger clone falls within one base. The sample belongs to a study of shared clonotypes between healthy human individuals (dated by TCRdb to 2020 to 2021). About the investigation overall: The cohort comprised two women and three men aged 18 to 49 years. Different laboratories and diverse techniques were used to prepare libraries and sequence TCR repertoires, to increase sequencing depth and limit assay-specific biases. To estimate repertoire size and how much clonotypes are shared between individuals, the study performed deep sequencing of blood TCR repertoires from roughly five healthy adults. Between about 0.8 and 9.5 billion PBMCs per donor were obtained by leukapheresis. For each donor, CD4 naive and CD4 memory were each given three plates, CD8 naive was given two plates, and CD8 memory was given one plate. The full study reports these points: Higher generation probabilities were observed for clonotypes shared by all four sorted-subset donors than for non-shared clonotypes. Rarefaction of sorted-subset datasets indicated incomplete sequencing despite the large sequencing depth. Only blood was sampled, and tissue TCR repertoires likely differ from those in blood. Pairwise subsampling led to the expectation that sequencing depth would affect the degree of clonotype sharing among donors. About 5% of naive CD4, 3% to 3.5% of naive CD8, approximately 2% of memory CD4, and over 0.35% of memory CD8 clonotypes were shared across several donors. Because the study included a small number of donors, the genetic and exposure-history diversity represented was limited. Naive subsets generally had larger estimated clonotype richness than memory subsets did.

TCR CDR3 regions were amplified from genomic DNA by multiplex PCR using the deep immunoSEQ assay. For each cell subset, the extracted genomic DNA was distributed evenly across all wells of several immunoSEQ 96-well plates, and each plate served as one replicate. Each replicate PCR for sorted subsets received about 0.2 ug genomic DNA, equal to about 30,000 T cell genomes. Purified libraries were quantified with a Qubit 3.0 fluorometer, sized on a Bioanalyzer 2100, and re-quantified with the KAPA Library Quantification kit. A separate single-read 150-cycle Illumina NextSeq 550 flow cell was used to sequence each immunoSEQ 96-well plate. The study's own analysis went as follows. Because the immunoSEQ output held only junctional sequences and lacked quality scores, the filtering could not match the filtering applied to full-length reads. Sequences were annotated with PyIR, a Python wrapper for IgBLAST v1.9, using IMGT germline references to assign V/J genes and CDR3. Any read was removed if the V/J assignment was weak (E-value above 1e-6), the CDR3 was missing, or the read contained stop codons, out-of-frame junctions, or ambiguous translated residues. V3J clonotypes were defined as sequences sharing the same inferred V gene, J gene, and CDR3 amino acid sequence. To compute the percentage overlap between repertoires, the number of shared unique clonotypes was divided by the size of the smaller repertoire. Repertoire richness was assessed with RTK rarefaction, the Chao1 estimator, and Recon v2.1 estimates of unobserved clonotypes. Generation probabilities for all TCRbeta clonotypes obtained by the gDNA method from a handful of donors were computed using OLGA. Imported from immuneACCESS, the table was reduced by TCRdb to in-frame sequences with V and J called. These copies leave out some clones; in studies compared against another copy, an unresolved V gene accounts for under half, and the cause of the remainder is not known. The DNA was the basis for D and trimming; V, J and clone size are from that table. In this sample the table shows around 370,000 clones, about 96% of which occur a single time. The ten largest clonotypes hold around 0.3% of the sample.

Healthy HIV-negative adults with no recently reported acute infections or vaccinations were included as donors. Only Caucasian adults living in Nashville, Tennessee, USA were represented among the donors. CD8 memory samples were composed of magnetically selected CD45RO+ cells combined with CCR7-negative CD45RA+ effector memory (TemRA) cells. Blood was collected by leukapheresis, and PBMCs were isolated by Ficoll-Histopaque density gradient centrifugation and then cryopreserved in liquid nitrogen vapor phase. Analytical flow cytometry was used to check the purity and quantity of every magnetically sorted T cell population. Genomic DNA was isolated from every sorted fraction and measured by UV absorbance on a Nanodrop 2000c. At the junction V is shortened by 2 bases and J by 8 bases, with 6 bases in between. The CDR3 measures 11 amino acids from cysteine to phenylalanine. The read is trimmed to its CDR3 DNA, 33 bases read in frame from base 1. CDR1 and CDR2, per the germline V gene, are SGHAT and FQNNGV.

The chain joins TRBV11-2 to TRBJ1-1, with the D segment identity uncertain. The material sequenced was memory CD8+ T cells sorted from blood. The sample's cell subset or site label, decoded: CD45RO+ cells pooled with CCR7-negative TemRA cells. This clonotype was sampled from a man younger than 40 in good health. The bases read TGTGCCAGCAGCTTAAGGGTAGAAGCTTTCTTT. This yields the protein CASSLRVEAFF.